The table lists the clone carrying this TCR beta chain with a few counts. The antigen remains undetermined. One junction end does not reproduce the germline sequence, and a read error may be involved. This record belongs to a study of T cells in Graves' hyperthyroidism and ophthalmopathy. Study-wide results and limits: Ophthalmopathy was separated from stable hyperthyroidism by a 13 V-J model. Blood also contained most expanded thyroid clonotypes above 0.001.

Reasons for excluding patients were uncontrolled infection, other autoimmune disease, pregnancy or lactation. Amplification targeted TCR beta CDR3 regions from RNA transcripts. A first-round RT-PCR of the TCR CDR3 used the HTBI primer set. TCRdb analysed the multiplex PCR reads with MiXCR anew, one entry per CDR3 protein. The repertoire has about 500,000 distinct CDR3 sequences, about 46% of them found once; the top ten carry about 45%. The CDR3 loop spans 16 amino acids. The receptor was isolated from an adult woman with Graves' disease, either hyperthyroidism or ophthalmopathy (not recorded which). Sequencing was performed on peripheral blood or thyroid tissue (not recorded which). J is TRBJ2-4 and V is TRBV12-3 or TRBV12-4; 7 bases map to TRBD1. CDR3 in DNA: TGTGCCACCAGTGATCCACAGGGGCGGTCCAAAAACATTCAGTACTTC. It encodes CATSDPQGRSKNIQYF.